This TCR beta chain was captured in a study of identical twins. Broader study findings: Sharing of beta out-of-frame sequences by twins showed a weaker excess.

TCRdb analysed the 5' RACE reads with MiXCR anew, one entry per CDR3 protein. The sample has 1,800,000 or so distinct CDR3 sequences, about 32% seen once. A word on this clonotype: Its target is unknown.

The V gene lost 2 bases and the J gene lost 7 bases, with 24 bases spanning the gap. The CDR3 runs 17 residues. Germline V gene sequence: CDR1 SGHTA, CDR2 FQGNSA. The chain combines TRBV7-2 with TRBJ2-7; D possibly corresponds to TRBD1 (6 bases). Sequences were obtained from cord blood. This receptor was taken from a newborn girl in good health. The CDR3 reads CASSLLLVVWGHNEQYF. The CDR3 coding sequence is TGTGCCAGCAGCTTACTCCTAGTGGTTTGGGGGCACAATGAGCAGTACTTC.